This T cell receptor (beta chain) derives from a study of CD8 T cells in Susac syndrome. The V and J ends lost 5 bases and 7 bases respectively, with 15 bases between them. The CDR3 totals 14 residues. Germline V gives CDR1 LNHNV, CDR2 YYDKDF (reference sequence). After extraction with the RNeasy kit, about 0.5 to 1 ug of the RNA was reverse transcribed using random hexamers. TCRdb reprocessed the immunoSEQ multiplex PCR reads via MiXCR and lists one record per CDR3 protein. The sample lists approximately 140,000 distinct CDR3 sequences, roughly 96% occurring once. The patients who served as multiple sclerosis controls were treatment-naive and had stable or active relapsing-remitting disease that fulfilled the revised McDonald criteria.

The sample consisted of CD4+ T cells from PBMCs. The rearrangement uses TRBV15 and TRBJ1-3; D is undetermined. This TCR was recovered from a human donor with multiple sclerosis. As DNA, the CDR3 is TGTGCCACCAGCGGTGACATATTCTACAACACCATATATTTT. Translated, it gives CATSGDIFYNTIYF.